Following are 9 T cell receptor beta chains from one sample sequenced in a study of blood T cells in healthy people across ages. A J-beta primer mix and a sample-barcoded 5' primer were used in a second PCR of roughly 6 to 12 cycles. TCRdb re-called the 5' RACE reads through MiXCR, storing one row per CDR3 protein. The sample records around 1.5 million distinct CDR3 sequences, about 43% being singletons. Sequences were obtained from blood. The receptors stem from a woman under 30 in good health.

This chain uses TRBV7-2 with TRBJ2-7, with 7 bases lining up with TRBD1. This CDR3 is 15 amino acids long. Germline V lookup: CDR1 SGHTA, CDR2 FQGNSA. J gave up 2 bases and V 0 bases, and 4 bases lay outside the gene matches. CDR3 bases: TGTGCCAGCAGCTTAGCCCAGGGGGTAGCCTACGAGCAGTACTTC. It codes for CASSLAQGVAYEQYF.

This clonotype was seen more than once but under ten times. The chain recombines TRBV5-1 with TRBJ2-7; D may correspond to TRBD1 or TRBD2 (6 bases each). CDR1 and CDR2 (germline): SGHRS, YFSETQ. V was pared by 5 bases and J by 2 bases, with 14 bases between. The CDR3 spans 14 residues. The CDR3 region is CASSHLGGAYEQYF. CDR3 coding DNA: TGCGCCAGCAGTCACCTGGGGGGCGCCTACGAGCAGTACTTC.

This clonotype was seen a handful of times. The chain employs TRBV11-2 and TRBJ2-7, with D perhaps matching TRBD1 (5 bases). V lost 1 base to trimming and J lost 3 bases, with 19 bases between them. The V gene's germline CDR1 is SGHAT and CDR2 FQNNGV. The CDR3 spans 17 residues. CDR3 nucleotides: TGTGCCAGCAGCTTAGTTTTCACCCGATCAGGGCTCTACGAGCAGTACTTC. It yields the protein CASSLVFTRSGLYEQYF.

V gene TRBV10-3 combines with J gene TRBJ2-1; the match to TRBD2 covers 9 bases. CDR3 size: 15 residues. V lost 10 bases and J lost 8; bases outside the gene matches: 15. Germline loops: CDR1 ENHRY, CDR2 SYGVKD. The CDR3 region is CATQRGGGARDEQFF. Written as DNA, the CDR3 is TGTGCCACACAGAGGGGCGGGGGGGCTCGGGATGAGCAGTTCTTC.

This clonotype was counted once. One end of the junction fails to match germline, which may point to a read error. This chain links TRBV7-2 with TRBJ2-3; D not resolved. The CDR3 covers 13 residues. Germline CDR1 is SGHTA and CDR2 is FQGNSA. CDR3 nucleotide sequence: TGTGCCAACAGCTTTGTAGATAGGGATACGCAGTATTTT. Protein sequence: CANSFVDRDTQYF.

The chain carries TRBV28 and TRBJ2-5; the D gene is possibly TRBD1 (6 bases). The end of the DNA aligns better with TRBJ2-7, so the J call may be wrong. CDR1 and CDR2 (germline): MDHEN, SYDVKM. The CDR3 loop spans 12 amino acids. CDR3: CASSTGFFEQYF. In DNA, the CDR3 is TGTGCCAGCAGTACAGGGTTTTTCGAGCAGTACTTC.

The J gene is TRBJ2-3, the V gene TRBV28; 8 bases align to TRBD2. The CDR3 totals 13 residues. Trimming took 11 bases from V and 7 from J; bases not matched to a gene: 11. Looked up from germline, CDR1 is MDHEN and CDR2 is SYDVKM. The CDR3, as DNA: TGTGCCGCCGGTAGCGGGGAGGTGAATACGCAGTATTTT. Amino acids: CAAGSGEVNTQYF.

The chain uses TRBV7-2 and TRBJ2-2; TRBD1 is a possible D gene (6 bases). With 0 bases removed from V and 6 bases from J, the gap between germline ends came to 11 bases. The CDR3 runs 15 residues. CDR1 and CDR2 from the germline V gene are SGHTA and FQGNSA. In DNA form, the CDR3 reads TGTGCCAGCAGCTTAGCGCAGGGGACCCCCGGGGAGCTGTTTTTT. It is translated as CASSLAQGTPGELFF.

This clonotype turned up a few times. V gene TRBV3-1 combines with J gene TRBJ2-3, with 10 bases that match TRBD2. Germline assignment: CDR1 LGHDT and CDR2 YNNKEL (reference sequence). The CDR3 covers 18 residues. Trimming removed 7 bases from V and 0 bases from J; junction bases left unmatched: 13. In DNA, the CDR3 is TGTGCCAGCACGAACCTAGCGGGGGAGGATCCGAGCACAGATACGCAGTATTTT. Its translation: CASTNLAGEDPSTDTQYF.